These T cell receptor beta chains were read from a single sample in a study of shared clonotypes between healthy human individuals. Clones were read by immunoSEQ multiplex PCR, and TCRdb kept only the in-frame ones, dropping some. The sample shows about 2,200,000 clones, under 95% of them seen only once. Sequences were obtained from naive CD8+ T cells from PBMCs. These receptors came from a man aged 18-30 years in good health. Some clones in this sample may be carry-over from other donors' samples. Both conserved end residues are part of each CDR3. Each record gives: D gene, clone size, J gene, V gene, CDR3 DNA, CDR3 protein. A D gene is named only where the DNA matches it firmly. For some rows the clone size is stated as once, few or many, or as a class when expanded; others skip it.

.,.,TRBJ1-2,TRBV29-1,TGCAGCGTTGACCAGGGTGGCGGCTACACCTTC,CSVDQGGGYTF
.,.,TRBJ2-1,TRBV9,TGTGCCAGCAGCGTAGCGGGAGACAATGAGCAGTTCTTC,CASSVAGDNEQFF
.,.,TRBJ2-3,TRBV6-5,TGTGCCAGCAGAAGCCCCGCAGATACGCAGTATTTT,CASRSPADTQYF
.,.,TRBJ1-2,TRBV6-5,TGTGCCAGCAGTTTCTCGGGGGAGAACTATGGCTACACCTTC,CASSFSGENYGYTF
.,.,TRBJ2-1,TRBV10-3,TGTGCCATCAGTGAGTCATTGCACAATGAGCAGTTCTTC,CAISESLHNEQFF
TRBD2,.,TRBJ2-3,TRBV27,TGTGCCAGCACCCCAAGACTAGCGGGAAGTGGCACAGATACGCAGTATTTT,CASTPRLAGSGTDTQYF
TRBD2,.,TRBJ2-6,TRBV2,TGTGCCAGCAGTGATAGTGGCGGGGAGGGGCCCAACGTCCTGACTTTC,CASSDSGGEGPNVLTF
.,.,TRBJ2-7,TRBV11-2,TGTGCCAGCGCGGCAGGGGCCTACGAGCAGTACTTC,CASAAGAYEQYF
TRBD2,.,TRBJ2-1,TRBV19,TGTGCCAGTAGTGCCCACCGGCTAGCGGGGCTCTCCTCCTACAATGAGCAGTTCTTC,CASSAHRLAGLSSYNEQFF
.,.,TRBJ1-1,TRBV2,TGTGCCAGCATTGGACCGAACACGGTTTGGGCTTTCTTT,CASIGPNTVWAFF
TRBD2,.,TRBJ2-1,TRBV11-2,TGTGCCAGCAGCTCCGGGGGGTACAATGAGCAGTTCTTC,CASSSGGYNEQFF
TRBD2,.,TRBJ2-1,TRBV27,TGTGCCAGCAGTTTGGGACTAGCCTCCAATGAGCAGTTCTTC,CASSLGLASNEQFF
.,.,TRBJ1-4,TRBV4-1,TGCGCCAGCAGCCGAGCACTAATCGAAAAACTGTTTTTT,CASSRALIEKLFF
TRBD2,.,TRBJ2-2,TRBV4-2,TGTGCCAGCAACAACGTCGGACTAGTCCCCACCGGGGAGCTGTTTTTT,CASNNVGLVPTGELFF
.,.,TRBJ2-1,TRBV19,TGTGCCAGTAGGCTATCGGGAAACCCCAGAAACAATGAGCAGTTCTTC,CASRLSGNPRNNEQFF
TRBD2,.,TRBJ2-1,TRBV27,TGTGCCAGCAGTTTACGGCAGGCGGGAGGACTCTACAATGAGCAGTTCTTC,CASSLRQAGGLYNEQFF
.,.,TRBJ1-1,TRBV7-9,TGTGCCAGCAGCTCCCCCGAAAGGCGGGGTGAAATATTCACTGAAGCTTTCTTT,CASSSPERRGEIFTEAFF
TRBD2,.,TRBJ2-1,TRBV5-1,TGCGCCAGCAGCGAGGGACTAGCGTCCGGCAACAATGAGCAGTTCTTC,CASSEGLASGNNEQFF
.,.,TRBJ2-1,TRBV30,TGTGCCTGGTCAGGGGGGAATGAGCAGTTCTTC,CAWSGGNEQFF
.,.,TRBJ2-1,TRBV7-3,TGTGCCAGCAGCGCAGCGCCGGGGAATGAGCAGTTCTTC,CASSAAPGNEQFF
.,.,TRBJ1-1,TRBV9,TGTGCCAGCAGCCACACCTTGACAGGAATGAACACTGAAGCTTTCTTT,CASSHTLTGMNTEAFF
.,.,TRBJ2-1,TRBV19,TGTGCCAGTAGTATAGATTCAGTGCAGGTGTACAATGAGCAGTTCTTC,CASSIDSVQVYNEQFF
TRBD2,.,TRBJ2-7,TRBV30,TGTGCCTGGAGTGAGGCTAGCGGGGTATCCTACGAGCAGTACTTC,CAWSEASGVSYEQYF
.,.,TRBJ2-5,TRBV4-1,TGCGCCAGCAGCCTTAGTGGAGAGACCCAGTACTTC,CASSLSGETQYF
.,once,TRBJ1-1,TRBV28,TGTGCCAGCAGTTTGGGAGGGGGCACTGAAGCTTTCTTT,CASSLGGGTEAFF
TRBD2,.,TRBJ2-1,TRBV10-2,TGCGCCAGCAGTGATACCGGACTAGGCATAGACAATGAGCAGTTCTTC,CASSDTGLGIDNEQFF
.,.,TRBJ2-1,TRBV27,TGTGCCAGCAGTTTTGGGACCAATTACAATGAGCAGTTCTTC,CASSFGTNYNEQFF
TRBD2,many,TRBJ2-7,TRBV19,TGTGCCAGTAGTTTTAGCGGGAGTTACTACGAGCAGTACTTC,CASSFSGSYYEQYF
.,.,TRBJ1-3,TRBV4-1,TGCGCCAGCAGCCAAGATTTGAGTCGGGTTTCGGGAAACACCATATATTTT,CASSQDLSRVSGNTIYF
.,.,TRBJ1-2,TRBV6-5,TGTGCCAGCAGTTTATACAGGGAAAGGACTGGCTACACCTTC,CASSLYRERTGYTF
.,.,TRBJ2-7,TRBV5-6,TGTGCCAGCAGCTCTGGGGTGTTCAGCCCCCTGGAGCAGTACTTC,CASSSGVFSPLEQYF
.,.,TRBJ2-3,TRBV27,TGTGCCAGCACACTCCGTCGGAATTTCGGCACAGATACGCAGTATTTT,CASTLRRNFGTDTQYF
TRBD1,.,TRBJ1-6,TRBV9,TGTGCCAGCAGCGTAACCGGACAGGGGATACCCCTCCACTTT,CASSVTGQGIPLHF
.,.,TRBJ2-3,TRBV5-6,TGTGCCAGCAGCCATAAGAAGACAGCGACCACAGATACGCAGTATTTT,CASSHKKTATTDTQYF
.,.,TRBJ2-5,TRBV25-1,TGTGCCAGCAGTGAATGGCAGCTGCCCGAGGGGGAGACCCAGTACTTC,CASSEWQLPEGETQYF
TRBD1,few,TRBJ1-1,TRBV9,TGTGCCAGCAGCGCCGTACAGGGGGCGCAGGACACTGAAGCTTTCTTT,CASSAVQGAQDTEAFF
.,.,TRBJ2-7,TRBV7-9,TGTGCCAGCAGCTTAGCGCTGGGCTCCAGCTCCTACGAGCAGTACTTC,CASSLALGSSSYEQYF